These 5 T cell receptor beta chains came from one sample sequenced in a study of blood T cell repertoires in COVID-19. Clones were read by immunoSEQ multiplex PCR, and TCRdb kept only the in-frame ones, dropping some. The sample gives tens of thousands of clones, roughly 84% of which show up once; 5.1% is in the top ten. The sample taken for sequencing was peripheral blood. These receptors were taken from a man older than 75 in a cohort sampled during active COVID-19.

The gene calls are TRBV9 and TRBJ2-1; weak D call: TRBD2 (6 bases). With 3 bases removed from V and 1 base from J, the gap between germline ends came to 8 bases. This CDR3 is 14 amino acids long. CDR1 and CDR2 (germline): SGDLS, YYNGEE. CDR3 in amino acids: CASSGGISYNEQFF. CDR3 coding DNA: TGTGCCAGCAGCGGCGGGATTTCCTACAATGAGCAGTTCTTC.

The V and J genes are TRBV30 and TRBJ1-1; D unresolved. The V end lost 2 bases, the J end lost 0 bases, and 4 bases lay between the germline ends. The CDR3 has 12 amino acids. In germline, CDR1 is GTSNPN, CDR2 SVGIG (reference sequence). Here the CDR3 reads CAWSLMNTEAFF. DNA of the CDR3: TGTGCCTGGAGTCTTATGAACACTGAAGCTTTCTTT.

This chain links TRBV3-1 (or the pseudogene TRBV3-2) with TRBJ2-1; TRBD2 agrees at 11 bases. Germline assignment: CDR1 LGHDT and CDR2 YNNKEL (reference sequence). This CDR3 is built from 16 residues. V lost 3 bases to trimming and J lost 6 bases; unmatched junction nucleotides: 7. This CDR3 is CASSHAITSGSNEQFF. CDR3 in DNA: TGTGCCAGCAGCCATGCAATCACTAGCGGGAGCAATGAGCAGTTCTTC.

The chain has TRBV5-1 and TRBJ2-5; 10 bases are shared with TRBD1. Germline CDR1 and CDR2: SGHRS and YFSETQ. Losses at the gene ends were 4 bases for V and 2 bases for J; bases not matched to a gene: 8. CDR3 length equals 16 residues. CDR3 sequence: CASSRRTGGIQETQYF. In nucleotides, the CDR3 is TGCGCCAGCAGCCGGAGGACAGGGGGGATTCAAGAGACCCAGTACTTC. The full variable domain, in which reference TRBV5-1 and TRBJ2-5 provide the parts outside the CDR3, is KAGVTQTPRYLIKTRGQQVTLSCSPISGHRSVSWYQQTPGQGLQFLFEYFSETQRNKGNFPGRFSGRQFSNSRSEMNVSTLELGDSALYLCASSRRTGGIQETQYFGPGTRLLVL.

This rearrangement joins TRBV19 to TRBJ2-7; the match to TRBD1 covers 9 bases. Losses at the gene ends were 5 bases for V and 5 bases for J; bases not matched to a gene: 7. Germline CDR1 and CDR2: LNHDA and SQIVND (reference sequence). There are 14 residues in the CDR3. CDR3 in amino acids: CASSPWTGDDEQYF. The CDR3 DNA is TGTGCCAGTAGTCCCTGGACAGGGGATGACGAGCAGTACTTC. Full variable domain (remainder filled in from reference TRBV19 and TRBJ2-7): DGGITQSPKYLFRKEGQNVTLSCEQNLNHDAMYWYRQDPGQGLRLIYYSQIVNDFQKGDIAEGYSVSREKKESFPLTVTSAQKNPTAFYLCASSPWTGDDEQYFGPGTRLTVT.